This T cell receptor (beta chain) was observed in a study of blood T cell repertoires in COVID-19. Turning to the study itself: Sample material is recorded as cDNA or gDNA derived from T cells, B-cell-depleted T cells, or PBMCs.

Seattle researchers signed up patients amid active infection and tracked them longitudinally. In the original analysis: By means of reference gene primer amplification, nucleated cell counts were estimated. This table comes from immunoSEQ multiplex PCR, and its TCRdb copy is limited to in-frame clones, with some not included. V and J calls and clone size follow that table, whereas D and trimming were derived from the DNA. Of approximately 140,000 clones in the sample, 88% are singletons; the top ten hold more than 2%. Germline CDR1 SGHVT, CDR2 SQSDAQ. With 3 bases removed from V and 4 bases from J, the gap between germline ends came to 13 bases. This CDR3 region has 15 residues.

Sequencing used peripheral blood. This sequence was found in a human donor with COVID-19, enrolled during active disease. The donor label of this sample is uncertain. V gene TRBV7-4 combines with J gene TRBJ2-4; D not resolved. Here the CDR3 reads CASSFLPPGKNIQYF. CDR3 coding DNA: TGTGCCAGCAGCTTCCTCCCCCCAGGTAAAAACATTCAGTACTTC.